This T cell receptor beta chain emerged from a study of blood T cell repertoires in COVID-19. Trimming took 2 bases from V and 10 from J; bases not matched to a gene: 4. Germline values: CDR1 WNHNN, CDR2 SYGVQD (reference sequence). The length of the CDR3 is 13 residues. Assay: immunoSEQ multiplex PCR; the TCRdb copy retains only in-frame clones and omits some. Of tens of thousands of clones listed, approximately 84% are singletons. This TCR came from a man aged 55-75 years with COVID-19, enrolled during active disease. V gene TRBV10-1 combines with J gene TRBJ1-4; 7 nucleotides match TRBD1. Sequencing was carried out using peripheral blood. The CDR3 DNA sequence: TGCGCCAGCAGTGAGGAACAGGGGCGAAAACTGTTTTTT. The encoded protein is CASSEEQGRKLFF.